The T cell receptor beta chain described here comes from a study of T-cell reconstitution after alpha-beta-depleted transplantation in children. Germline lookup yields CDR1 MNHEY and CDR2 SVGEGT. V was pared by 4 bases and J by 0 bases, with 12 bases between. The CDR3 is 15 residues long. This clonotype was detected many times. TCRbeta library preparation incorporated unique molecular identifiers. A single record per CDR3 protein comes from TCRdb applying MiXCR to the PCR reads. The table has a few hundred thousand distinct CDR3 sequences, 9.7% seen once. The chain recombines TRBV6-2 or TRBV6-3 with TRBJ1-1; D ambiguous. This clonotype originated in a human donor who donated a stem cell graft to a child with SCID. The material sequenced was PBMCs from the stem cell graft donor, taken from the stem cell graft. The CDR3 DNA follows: TGTGCCAGCAGTTCCTCTATTTCCATGAACACTGAAGCTTTCTTT. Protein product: CASSSSISMNTEAFF.